This T cell receptor (beta chain) derives from a study of blood T cell repertoires in COVID-19. Whole-study context: The United States, Italy and Spain provided the acute and convalescent COVID-19 samples. From T cells, B-cell-depleted T cells, or PBMCs came the material, which was cDNA or gDNA.

Germline V gives CDR1 SGHNT, CDR2 YYREEE (reference sequence). CDR3 length: 15 residues. V gave up 3 bases and J gave up 2 bases; unmatched junction bases: 3. Per the original methods: It was from reference gene primer amplification that nucleated cell counts were estimated. The assay was immunoSEQ multiplex PCR, and TCRdb's table has in-frame clones only and misses some. The V and J calls and clone size were taken over from that table, and D and trimming were inferred from the DNA. The repertoire holds tens of thousands of clones, with roughly 80% as singletons. The chain links TRBV5-4 to TRBJ2-5; 11 bases agree with TRBD2. Material: peripheral blood. The TCR originated in a woman aged 80 or older with active or convalescent COVID-19. The DNA of the CDR3 is TGTGCCAGCAGCTCCGGACTAGCGGGTCAAGAGACCCAGTACTTC. Its translation is CASSSGLAGQETQYF. Looking up the rest from reference TRBV5-4 and TRBJ2-5 gives the full variable domain: ETGVTQSPTHLIKTRGQQVTLRCSSQSGHNTVSWYQQALGQGPQFIFQYYREEENGRGNFPPRFSGLQFPNYSSELNVNALELDDSALYLCASSSGLAGQETQYFGPGTRLLVL.